The 8 T cell receptor beta chains reported below all come from one sample, sequenced in a study of T cell repertoires in cytomegalovirus infection. In TCRdb, the reads were re-called with MiXCR into one record per CDR3 protein. The sample comprises about 830,000 distinct CDR3 sequences, approximately 29% of which are singletons, and 12% rests with the top ten. Their antigen targets remain unknown. The sample consisted of cultured CD8+ T cells from PBMCs, taken from culture after CMV antigen stimulation. Receptor source: a human donor in good health (CMV status not recorded). Some clones in this sample may be carry-over from other donors' samples.

This clonotype was detected only a few times. The chain uses TRBV7-9 and TRBJ2-3, with a weak D call TRBD1 (5 bases). This CDR3 spans 13 amino acids. The germline V gene encodes CDR1 SEHNR and CDR2 FQNEAQ (reference sequence). V was trimmed by 3 bases and J by 2 bases, leaving 6 bases between them. Here the CDR3 reads CASSLTATDTQYF. The CDR3, as DNA: TGTGCCAGCAGCTTGACAGCCACAGATACGCAGTATTTT.

The rearrangement links TRBV5-4 to TRBJ1-6; D possibly corresponds to TRBD1 (5 bases). V lost 0 bases to trimming and J lost 2 bases, with 15 bases between them. The CDR3 totals 18 residues. Germline values: CDR1 SGHNT, CDR2 YYREEE (reference sequence). The chain's CDR3 is CASSLGSPRDTYNSPLHF. DNA of the CDR3: TGTGCCAGCAGCTTGGGTTCCCCCAGGGATACCTATAATTCACCCCTCCACTTT.

This chain connects TRBV29-1 to TRBJ2-3, with D possibly matching TRBD1 (6 bases). Germline loops: CDR1 SQVTM, CDR2 ANQGSEA. The CDR3 is 14 amino acids. The germline V and J ends were trimmed by 6 bases and 4 bases, with 17 bases remaining between them. The CDR3 nucleotides are TGCAGCGTGGGTCAGGGGATCTTAGCAGATACGCAGTATTTT. The encoded protein is CSVGQGILADTQYF.

CDR3 sequence reads: CASRAKMNTEAFF. CDR3 DNA: TGTGCCAGCAGAGCAAAGATGAACACTGAAGCTTTCTTT. The V and J genes are TRBV6-2 or TRBV6-3 and TRBJ1-1; D is ambiguous. The CDR3 contains 13 residues. V lost 6 bases and J lost 0, with 8 bases in between. Germline V gives CDR1 MNHEY, CDR2 SVGEGT.

This clonotype appeared many times. The chain joins TRBV7-6 to TRBJ2-7; 13 bases line up with TRBD2. CDR1 and CDR2 from the germline V gene are SGHVS and FNYEAQ. This CDR3 is 16 amino acids long. V shed 5 bases, J shed 5 bases, and the junction held 9 bases outside the gene matches. The CDR3 protein is CASSPALAGGRHEQYF. Written as DNA, the CDR3 is TGTGCCAGCAGCCCGGCACTAGCGGGGGGGCGGCACGAGCAGTACTTC.

Comment on this clonotype: A read error is possible here, since a much larger clone lies one base away. The V and J genes are TRBV7-2 and TRBJ2-7; no clear D. The CDR3 is 12 residues long. CDR1 and CDR2 from the germline V gene are SGHTA and FQGNSA. In DNA, the CDR3 is TGTGTCAGCAGCTTTGTACTCCCCGAGCAGTACTTC. Protein: CVSSFVLPEQYF.

Only a few counts were recorded for this clonotype. The chain uses TRBV29-1 and TRBJ2-1, with D possibly matching TRBD1 (5 bases). Trimming took 4 bases from V and 2 from J, leaving 12 bases between them. The V gene's germline CDR1 is SQVTM and CDR2 ANQGSEA. This CDR3 is built from 14 residues. The DNA for the CDR3 is TGCAGCGTTGGGTGGGGCACCCCCTACAATGAGCAGTTCTTC. Amino acids: CSVGWGTPYNEQFF.

On this clonotype itself: A read error may account for a junction end that differs from germline. The chain joins TRBV5-6 to TRBJ1-5, with D possibly matching TRBD1 (6 bases). The CDR3 length is 13 residues. Germline V gene sequence: CDR1 SGHDT, CDR2 YYEEEE. CDR3 in DNA: TGTGCCAGCTCGGGGGGCCGGAGTCAGCCCCTGCATTTT. This sequence encodes CASSGGRSQPLHF.